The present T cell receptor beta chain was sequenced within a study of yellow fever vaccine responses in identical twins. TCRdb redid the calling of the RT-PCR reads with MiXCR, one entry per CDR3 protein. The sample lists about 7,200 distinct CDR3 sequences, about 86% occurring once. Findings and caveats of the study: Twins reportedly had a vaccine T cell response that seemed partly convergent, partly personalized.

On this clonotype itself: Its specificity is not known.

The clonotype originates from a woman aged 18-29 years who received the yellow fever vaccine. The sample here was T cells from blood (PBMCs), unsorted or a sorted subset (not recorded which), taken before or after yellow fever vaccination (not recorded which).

This CDR3 is CASSQGRVRGQRETQYF. The CDR3 DNA follows: TGTGCCAGCAGCCAAGGGCGCGTCAGGGGGCAGCGAGAGACCCAGTACTTC. The V gene is TRBV3-1, the J gene TRBJ2-5; 8 positions agree with TRBD1. CDR3 size: 17 residues. Trimming at V came to 1 base and at J to 4 bases, leaving 11 bases not matched to a gene. From germline, CDR1 is LGHDT and CDR2 YNNKEL (reference sequence).